Below, 6 T cell receptor beta chains from the same sample are listed, as sequenced in a study of identical twins. TCRdb reanalysed the 5' RACE reads using MiXCR and keeps one entry per CDR3 protein. This table holds fewer than 450,000 distinct CDR3 sequences, approximately 9.1% found once. Sequenced input: naive T cells sorted from blood. These receptors all come from a woman between 45 and 60 years old in good health.

This clonotype has just a few counts. The V and J genes are TRBV18 and TRBJ1-2; D not resolved. The CDR3 loop spans 14 amino acids. Trimming cost V 2 bases and J 2 bases, with 9 bases left between them. The germline gives CDR1 KGHSH, CDR2 LQKENI. The CDR3 nucleotides read TGTGCCAGCTCACCAGGTCCGGACAACTATGGCTACACCTTC. Its protein product is CASSPGPDNYGYTF.

The V gene is TRBV5-1, the J gene TRBJ1-1, with D uncertain. The CDR3 is 14 amino acids. V lost 4 bases and J lost 0, with 10 bases in between. Germline V CDR1 and CDR2: SGHRS, YFSETQ. CDR3 residues: CASSPDRMNTEAFF. CDR3 DNA: TGCGCCAGCAGCCCGGACCGAATGAACACTGAAGCTTTCTTT.

Only a few counts were recorded for this clonotype. The chain has TRBV20-1 and TRBJ2-7; TRBD2 might be the D (7 bases). The V gene's germline CDR1 is DFQATT and CDR2 SNEGSKA (reference sequence). CDR3 size: 15 residues. The V end was cut by 6 bases, the J end by 4 bases, with 22 bases between. As DNA, the CDR3 is TGCAGTGCCCCCTGGGGGGGCAGGGGTGTTTACGAGCAGTACTTC. Translated: CSAPWGGRGVYEQYF.

In its sample, this clonotype was seen many times. The chain carries TRBV5-1 and TRBJ2-2, with D unresolved. CDR1 is SGHRS, CDR2 YFSETQ, per germline. This CDR3 is built from 12 residues. Between the trimmed V and J ends, which lost 4 bases and 6 bases, there was a span of 7 bases. DNA for the CDR3: TGCGCCAGCAGCCTTAATTCCGGGGAGCTGTTTTTT. This codes for CASSLNSGELFF.

The V and J genes are TRBV6-5 and TRBJ2-7; 7 bases map to TRBD1. J was trimmed by 0 bases and V by 0 bases; bases with no gene match: 2. Per germline, CDR1 MNHEY and CDR2 SVGAGI. This CDR3 is 15 amino acids long. The CDR3 DNA is TGTGCCAGCAGTTACTCTCGGGACAGCTCCTACGAGCAGTACGTC. As protein: CASSYSRDSSYEQYV.

This chain links TRBV10-3 with TRBJ1-1; maybe TRBD1 (6 bases). Germline values: CDR1 ENHRY, CDR2 SYGVKD. The CDR3 runs to 14 residues. Trimming shortened V by 6 bases and J by 3 bases, and 14 bases separated the two germline ends. The CDR3 DNA is TGTGCCATCAGCACACAGGGATCCGACACTGAAGCTTTCTTT. It encodes CAISTQGSDTEAFF.